The T cell receptor (beta chain) described here comes from a study of blood T cell repertoires in COVID-19. Whole-study context: Acute and convalescent COVID-19 specimens originated in the United States, Italy and Spain. T cells, B-cell-depleted T cells, or PBMCs provided the cDNA or gDNA that served as material.

Original methodology: The assay estimated nucleated cells by amplifying reference gene primers. The repertoire was sequenced with immunoSEQ multiplex PCR; TCRdb's copy has only in-frame clones and lacks some. Clone size and the V and J calls come from that table; the DNA yielded D and trimming. Of 52,000 or so clones in the sample, approximately 90% were seen once. J was trimmed by 4 bases and V by 7 bases; bases with no gene match: 9. Germline V CDR1 and CDR2: SGHTA, FQGTGA. The CDR3 length is 15 residues. Enrollment of patients from Seattle took place during active infection, with longitudinal follow-up.

Source material: peripheral blood. The sequence was collected from a man in his forties or fifties with COVID-19, enrolled during active disease. The chain uses TRBV7-3 and TRBJ2-1, with 8 bases matching TRBD2. CDR3 sequence: CASTRTGGPYNEQFF. Written as DNA, the CDR3 is TGTGCCAGCACACGAACGGGAGGGCCTTACAATGAGCAGTTCTTC.